The 28 T cell receptor beta chains given below trace back to one sample, sequenced in a study of cytomegalovirus exposure and HLA in healthy donors. The PCR had 60 Vbeta and 13 Jbeta primers. Libraries were prepared by immunoSEQ multiplex PCR; TCRdb keeps only in-frame clonotypes and omits some of them. The data contain 160,000 or so clones, around 73% of them singletons. The sample taken for sequencing was PBMCs. Receptor source: a male donor in good health and CMV-seronegative.

The V call is TRBV4-1, the J call TRBJ2-7, with D perhaps matching TRBD1 (5 bases). CDR1 and CDR2 (germline): MGHRA, YSYEKL. The V and J ends lost 3 bases and 3 bases respectively, with 9 bases between them. CDR3 length: 13 residues. CDR3 sequence: CASSQGRDYEQYF. The CDR3 region has the DNA TGCGCCAGCAGCCAGGGCAGGGACTACGAGCAGTACTTC.

V gene TRBV4-2 combines with J gene TRBJ2-7; TRBD1 aligns across 9 bases. After removal of 4 bases from V and 3 bases from J, the junction contained 1 base not matched to a gene. The CDR3 extends over 13 amino acids. From germline, CDR1 is LGHNA and CDR2 YNFKEQ. The CDR3 loop is CASSRGQGYEQYF. The CDR3 DNA reads as TGTGCCAGCAGCCGGGGACAGGGCTACGAGCAGTACTTC.

This chain links TRBV9 with TRBJ2-1; 9 bases agree with TRBD2. Germline V gene data show CDR1 as SGDLS and CDR2 as YYNGEE. Losses at the gene ends were 0 bases for V and 7 bases for J; bases not matched to a gene: 5. The CDR3 contains 15 residues. Here the CDR3 reads CASSVGAGGQNEQFF. CDR3 DNA sequence: TGTGCCAGCAGCGTAGGGGCGGGAGGGCAAAATGAGCAGTTCTTC.

This clone was seen only once. The V and J genes are TRBV2 and TRBJ2-7, with D perhaps matching TRBD1 (5 bases). CDR3 length: 13 amino acids. CDR1 SNHLY and CDR2 FYNNEI come from the germline V gene. Trimming took 7 bases from V and 5 from J, leaving 15 bases between them. CDR3 sequence reads: CASIYQGPHEQYF. CDR3 sequence (DNA): TGTGCCAGCATTTATCAGGGTCCGCACGAGCAGTACTTC.

This clone showed up just a few times. The chain is built from TRBV6-6 and TRBJ2-5; 9 nucleotides align to TRBD2. This CDR3 is 15 amino acids long. With 2 bases clipped from V and 2 bases from J, the junction kept 3 bases outside the gene matches. CDR1 is MNHNY, CDR2 SVGAGI, per germline (reference sequence). This CDR3 reads CASSYPLAGQETQYF. For the CDR3, the DNA is TGTGCCAGCAGTTACCCCCTAGCGGGACAAGAGACCCAGTACTTC.

This sequence joins TRBV9 and TRBJ1-4; no reliable D call. In germline, CDR1 is SGDLS, CDR2 YYNGEE. V lost 0 bases and J lost 0, with 9 bases in between. This CDR3 is 16 amino acids long. The CDR3 coding sequence is TGTGCCAGCAGCGTAGGTAGACAAACAACTAATGAAAAACTGTTTTTT. It is translated as CASSVGRQTTNEKLFF.

V and J are TRBV18 and TRBJ2-2, with 9 bases matching TRBD1. Looked up from germline, CDR1 is KGHSH and CDR2 is LQKENI. The V and J ends lost 1 base and 5 bases, in that order; junction bases with no gene match: 5. CDR3 length: 16 residues. The CDR3 reads CASSPLRQGVTGELFF. For the CDR3, the DNA is TGTGCCAGCTCACCACTGAGACAGGGGGTTACCGGGGAGCTGTTTTTT.

This clone was observed a few times. The rearrangement uses TRBV27 and TRBJ2-5, with 8 bases aligning to TRBD2. The DNA end favors TRBJ2-7, so the J call may be wrong. Germline lookup yields CDR1 MNHEY and CDR2 SMNVEV (reference sequence). This CDR3 has 15 residues. In nucleotides, the CDR3 is TGTGCCAGCAGTCCGTCTAGCGGGTCCTCCTACGAGCAGTACTTC. Translation gives CASSPSSGSSYEQYF.

This clone was recorded at least ten times. The chain has TRBV19 and TRBJ1-3; D ambiguous. The ends were cut back, 5 bases at V and 0 bases at J, with 5 bases in the middle. The CDR3 spans 13 residues. Germline assignment: CDR1 LNHDA and CDR2 SQIVND (reference sequence). The CDR3 sequence is CASSLSSGNTIYF. CDR3 bases: TGTGCCAGTAGTTTGAGCTCTGGAAACACCATATATTTT.

The chain uses TRBV5-1 and TRBJ2-1; no reliable D call. Germline assignment: CDR1 SGHRS and CDR2 YFSETQ. V dropped 4 bases and J dropped 0 bases, with 11 bases sitting between them. The CDR3 is made up of 15 amino acids. The CDR3 spells CASSLTYSSYNEQFF. The CDR3 region has the DNA TGCGCCAGCAGCCTCACGTATAGCTCCTACAATGAGCAGTTCTTC.

This clone was found a few times. V gene TRBV7-9 combines with J gene TRBJ2-5; 9 nucleotides match TRBD1. This CDR3 has 17 residues. CDR1 and CDR2 (germline): SEHNR, FQNEAQ (reference sequence). Germline trimming cut 2 bases from V and 4 bases from J; bases unmatched to any gene: 11. CDR3 region: CASSLNRGPRVGETQYF. CDR3 bases: TGTGCCAGCAGCTTAAACAGGGGGCCGCGTGTGGGAGAGACCCAGTACTTC.

The chain links TRBV28 to TRBJ2-1, with 8 bases fitting TRBD1. From germline, CDR1 is MDHEN and CDR2 SYDVKM. J gave up 7 bases and V 11 bases, and 10 bases lay outside the gene matches. This CDR3 has 13 amino acids. DNA of the CDR3: TGTGCCGCTACAGGGGGGATTAGGAATGAGCAGTTCTTC. Protein product: CAATGGIRNEQFF.

V gene TRBV19 combines with J gene TRBJ2-5; D is possibly TRBD1 (6 bases). The CDR3 has 15 amino acids. CDR1 is LNHDA, CDR2 SQIVND, per germline (reference sequence). Trimming took 6 bases from V and 0 from J, leaving 14 bases between them. The CDR3 nucleotides read TGTGCCAGTAGGACCGGACAGACCGACCAAGAGACCCAGTACTTC. Amino acids: CASRTGQTDQETQYF.

The chain couples TRBV6-5 to TRBJ2-7, with 8 bases fitting TRBD1. The V gene's germline CDR1 is MNHEY and CDR2 SVGAGI. CDR3 size: 14 residues. V was pared by 7 bases and J by 0 bases, with 5 bases of the junction left unmatched. CDR3 region: CASKQGQVSYEQYF. In DNA, the CDR3 is TGTGCCAGCAAACAGGGACAGGTCTCCTACGAGCAGTACTTC.

The chain recombines TRBV11-2 with TRBJ2-1; tentatively, D is TRBD2 (5 bases). The CDR3 runs 13 residues. The germline V and J ends were trimmed by 3 bases and 12 bases, with 15 bases remaining between them. Germline assignment: CDR1 SGHAT and CDR2 FQNNGV. CDR3 nucleotide sequence: TGTGCCAGCAGCTTTGGGTCCGACGAGGGGCAGTTCTTC. This encodes CASSFGSDEGQFF.

V is TRBV5-1 and J is TRBJ1-4; 7 bases are a match to TRBD1. The length of the CDR3 is 16 residues. Germline values: CDR1 SGHRS, CDR2 YFSETQ. V lost 5 bases and J lost 7; bases outside the gene matches: 14. The CDR3 loop reads CASSEGDRVAFEKLFF. CDR3 nucleotide sequence: TGCGCCAGCAGTGAGGGTGACAGGGTGGCCTTTGAAAAACTGTTTTTT.

V usage is TRBV5-8 and J usage is TRBJ1-5; D gene ambiguous. CDR1 is SGHTS and CDR2 is YDEGEE in the germline V gene. V was clipped by 0 bases and J by 15 bases, with 16 bases between them. CDR3 length equals 13 residues. The CDR3 DNA sequence: TGTGCCAGCAGCTTGGTAGGGCCCACGGGATCGCATTTT. It encodes CASSLVGPTGSHF.

V usage is TRBV7-3 and J usage is TRBJ1-5; D uncertain. V was shortened by 6 bases and J by 0 bases, with 9 bases between the two germline ends. The germline gives CDR1 SGHTA, CDR2 FQGTGA. The CDR3 totals 14 residues. The CDR3, as DNA: TGTGCCAGCAGAACGAGATATAGCAATCAGCCCCAGCATTTT. The encoded protein is CASRTRYSNQPQHF.

V is TRBV28 and J is TRBJ1-1; a possible D gene is TRBD1 (6 bases). This CDR3 comprises 14 residues. V lost 6 bases to trimming and J lost 1 base, with 12 bases between them. CDR1 and CDR2 from the germline V gene are MDHEN and SYDVKM. As DNA, the CDR3 is TGTGCCAGCAGATCCCCGGGACAGAACACTGAAGCTTTCTTT. This encodes CASRSPGQNTEAFF. Full variable domain (rest looked up from reference TRBV28 and TRBJ1-1): DVKVTQSSRYLVKRTGEKVFLECVQDMDHENMFWYRQDPGLGLRLIYFSYDVKMKEKGDIPEGYSVSREKKERFSLILESASTNQTSMYLCASRSPGQNTEAFFGQGTRLTVV.

This clone was counted a few times. The chain carries TRBV19 and TRBJ2-7; D may be TRBD2 (5 bases). The CDR3 runs to 15 residues. Germline CDR1 and CDR2: LNHDA and SQIVND (reference sequence). V dropped 0 bases and J dropped 2 bases, with 11 bases sitting between them. This CDR3 reads CASSIDSTGTYEQYF. As DNA, the CDR3 is TGTGCCAGTAGTATAGATAGTACGGGGACCTACGAGCAGTACTTC.

This clone was counted once. The chain uses TRBV5-1 and TRBJ2-7; D is possibly TRBD1 (6 bases). CDR1 and CDR2 (germline): SGHRS, YFSETQ. V dropped 1 base and J dropped 3 bases, with 14 bases sitting between them. The CDR3 loop spans 15 amino acids. The DNA for the CDR3 is TGCGCCAGCAGCTTGAGACAGCCAGGGGTCTACGAGCAGTACTTC. Translation: CASSLRQPGVYEQYF.

This clone was recorded only once. The V call is TRBV19, the J call TRBJ1-5; 10 bases agree with TRBD1. Unmatched junction bases numbered 8, after V lost 5 bases and J lost 7 bases. The length of the CDR3 is 15 residues. Germline CDR1 LNHDA, CDR2 SQIVND (reference sequence). CDR3 DNA sequence: TGTGCCAGTAGTGGGGGACAGGGGTTCGGCCAGCCCCAGCATTTT. It yields the protein CASSGGQGFGQPQHF.

The chain uses TRBV5-8 and TRBJ2-1; 9 bases agree with TRBD1. The CDR3 loop spans 14 amino acids. Germline V CDR1 and CDR2: SGHTS, YDEGEE. Trimming removed 4 bases from V and 5 bases from J; junction bases left unmatched: 4. CDR3 protein: CASSTGTGHNEQFF. For the CDR3, the DNA is TGTGCCAGCAGCACCGGGACAGGGCACAATGAGCAGTTCTTC.

This clone was seen once. J is TRBJ1-1 and V is TRBV5-1, with TRBD1 matching 12 bases. The germline V gene encodes CDR1 SGHRS and CDR2 YFSETQ. The CDR3 contains 15 residues. V was pared by 9 bases and J by 3 bases, with 9 bases of the junction left unmatched. Written as DNA, the CDR3 is TGCGCCAACACCGGGACAGGGGGCTTTGACACTGAAGCTTTCTTT. Its translation: CANTGTGGFDTEAFF.

The gene calls are TRBV6-1 and TRBJ2-5; 8 nucleotides line up with TRBD1. The J call could be wrong; TRBJ2-7 is a better fit for the DNA end. This CDR3 region has 14 residues. The germline gives CDR1 MNHNS, CDR2 SASEGT. DNA for the CDR3: TGTGCCAGCAGCCCGGACAGGGTCTCCTACGAGCAGTACTTC. This translates into CASSPDRVSYEQYF.

This chain connects TRBV29-1 to TRBJ2-5, with D perhaps matching TRBD1 (5 bases). Per the germline V gene, CDR1 is SQVTM and CDR2 is ANQGSEA. The CDR3 has 13 amino acids. V lost 6 bases and J 4 bases, leaving 15 bases between the germline ends. The CDR3 sequence is CSVKKGRRETQYF. The CDR3 nucleotides read TGCAGCGTAAAGAAGGGGCGCCGAGAGACCCAGTACTTC.

The chain recombines TRBV6-5 with TRBJ1-6; 7 bases are shared with TRBD1. V lost 5 bases, J lost 8 bases, and 3 bases stayed unmatched. Germline V gene lookup returns CDR1 MNHEY and CDR2 SVGAGI. This CDR3 has 13 amino acids. The DNA for the CDR3 is TGTGCCAGCAGTAATACAGGGGATTCACCCCTCCACTTT. This gives the protein CASSNTGDSPLHF.

This clone turned up a few times. J is TRBJ1-2 and V is TRBV28, with D unresolved. Germline V lookup: CDR1 MDHEN, CDR2 SYDVKM. V was shortened by 8 bases and J by 5 bases, with 9 bases between the two germline ends. This CDR3 spans 11 amino acids. The CDR3 region has the DNA TGTGCCAGCTCTGGCAGGTATGGCTACACCTTC. Its protein is CASSGRYGYTF.